This passage covers 8 T cell receptor beta chains from one sample sequenced in a study of T-cell memory formation after mild COVID-19. TCRdb re-derived calls from the 5' RACE reads in MiXCR, one entry per CDR3 protein. The data hold about 140,000 distinct CDR3 sequences, with about 14% observed a single time. Sample: PBMCs or a T cell subset sorted from them (not recorded which). The source of these receptors is an adult woman who had mild COVID-19 (a few samples of this study predate the infection). Cell type and time point are not known.

There are a few counts of this clonotype. The gene calls are TRBV9 and TRBJ2-1; 10 bases fit TRBD2. With V trimmed by 4 bases and J by 5 bases, 9 bases remained unmatched. The CDR3 sequence is 16 residues long. Germline V gene sequence: CDR1 SGDLS, CDR2 YYNGEE. CDR3 nucleotide sequence: TGTGCCAGCAGCCCCTCAGGACTAGCGGACCACAATGAGCAGTTCTTC. It yields the protein CASSPSGLADHNEQFF.

The chain is built from TRBV4-3 and TRBJ2-7, with a possible D match to TRBD2 (6 bases). V was shortened by 0 bases and J by 6 bases, with 9 bases between the two germline ends. This CDR3 is built from 13 residues. Germline CDR1 is LGHNA and CDR2 is YSLEER. This CDR3 is CASSQDRGVEQYF. For the CDR3, the DNA is TGCGCCAGCAGCCAAGATCGCGGGGTCGAGCAGTACTTC.

This clonotype was seen a handful of times. The genes are TRBV5-6 and TRBJ2-7, with D tentatively TRBD2 (6 bases). Germline CDR1 is SGHDT and CDR2 is YYEEEE. V shed 2 bases and J shed 4 bases, with 16 bases lying between them. The CDR3 is 15 residues long. The CDR3 loop is CASSFKWRGPYEQYF. The CDR3 DNA follows: TGTGCCAGCAGCTTTAAATGGCGGGGCCCTTACGAGCAGTACTTC.

This clonotype was detected only a few times. V usage is TRBV15 and J usage is TRBJ2-4; perhaps D is TRBD1 or TRBD2 (5 bases each). The germline V gene encodes CDR1 LNHNV and CDR2 YYDKDF (reference sequence). The CDR3 totals 16 residues. V was clipped by 0 bases and J by 0 bases, with 9 bases between them. The CDR3 coding sequence is TGTGCCACCAGCAGAGACAGGGACCTAGCCAAAAACATTCAGTACTTC. Its protein product is CATSRDRDLAKNIQYF.

This clonotype has a handful of counts. The chain links TRBV29-1 to TRBJ1-2; 7 nucleotides line up with TRBD1. Germline V gives CDR1 SQVTM, CDR2 ANQGSEA. This CDR3 comprises 15 residues. Trimming removed 6 bases from V and 4 bases from J; junction bases left unmatched: 14. CDR3 nucleotide sequence: TGCAGCGTCGGACAGGACAGGTACGCTGTCTATGGCTACACCTTC. Translating gives CSVGQDRYAVYGYTF.

This clonotype was counted only a few times. The rearrangement joins TRBV9 to TRBJ2-1, with TRBD1 matching 11 bases. V gave up 4 bases and J gave up 16 bases; unmatched junction bases: 10. Germline values: CDR1 SGDLS, CDR2 YYNGEE. The CDR3 runs 13 residues. Written as DNA, the CDR3 is TGTGCCAGCAGCTCCCGGACAGGGGGCAACCTCTTCTTC. It translates to CASSSRTGGNLFF.

The chain couples TRBV29-1 to TRBJ2-7; D gene uncertain. The CDR3 is made up of 18 amino acids. V shed 0 bases and J shed 3 bases, with 24 bases lying between them. CDR1 is SQVTM, CDR2 ANQGSEA, per germline. CDR3 residues: CSVEEPGSSGSAGYEQYF. The CDR3 DNA reads as TGCAGCGTTGAAGAGCCGGGTAGCTCCGGATCGGCCGGCTACGAGCAGTACTTC.

This chain uses TRBV15 with TRBJ2-5, with a tentative D call TRBD2 (6 bases). The V gene's germline CDR1 is LNHNV and CDR2 YYDKDF (reference sequence). V was trimmed by 0 bases and J by 4 bases, leaving 12 bases between them. The CDR3 covers 15 residues. As DNA, the CDR3 is TGTGCCACCAGCAGAGATCGGGGAGGAGGAGAGACCCAGTACTTC. It encodes CATSRDRGGGETQYF.